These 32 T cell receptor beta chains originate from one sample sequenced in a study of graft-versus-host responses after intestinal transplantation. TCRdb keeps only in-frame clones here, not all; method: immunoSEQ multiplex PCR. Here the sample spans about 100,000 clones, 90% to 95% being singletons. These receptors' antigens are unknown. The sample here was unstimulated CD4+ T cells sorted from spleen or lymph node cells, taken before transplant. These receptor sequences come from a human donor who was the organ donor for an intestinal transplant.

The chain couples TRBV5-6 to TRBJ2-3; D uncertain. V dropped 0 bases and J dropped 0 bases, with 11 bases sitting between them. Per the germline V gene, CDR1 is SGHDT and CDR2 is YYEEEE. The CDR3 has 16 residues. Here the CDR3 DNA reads TGTGCCAGCAGCTTGGTGGTCGTTGAGAGCACAGATACGCAGTATTTT. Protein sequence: CASSLVVVESTDTQYF.

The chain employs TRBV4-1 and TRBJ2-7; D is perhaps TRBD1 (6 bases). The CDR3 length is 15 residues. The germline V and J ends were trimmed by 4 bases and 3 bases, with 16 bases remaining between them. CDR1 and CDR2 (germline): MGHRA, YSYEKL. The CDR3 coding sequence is TGCGCCAGCAGCCTAGAACAGGGTAAGGGCTACGAGCAGTACTTC. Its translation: CASSLEQGKGYEQYF.

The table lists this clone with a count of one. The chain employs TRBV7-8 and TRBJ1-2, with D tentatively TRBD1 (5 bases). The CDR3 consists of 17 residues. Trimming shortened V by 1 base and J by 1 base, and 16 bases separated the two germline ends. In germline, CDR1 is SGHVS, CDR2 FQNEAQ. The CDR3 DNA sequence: TGTGCCAGCAGCTTAGTGGGCAACAGGCTTCTTAACTATGGCTACACCTTC. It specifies CASSLVGNRLLNYGYTF.

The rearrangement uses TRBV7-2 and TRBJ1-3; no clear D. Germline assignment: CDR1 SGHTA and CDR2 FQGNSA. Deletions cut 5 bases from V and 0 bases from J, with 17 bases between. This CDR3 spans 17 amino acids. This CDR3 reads CASSPGWRDGSGNTIYF. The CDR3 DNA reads TGTGCCAGCAGCCCCGGTTGGCGGGATGGCTCTGGAAACACCATATATTTT.

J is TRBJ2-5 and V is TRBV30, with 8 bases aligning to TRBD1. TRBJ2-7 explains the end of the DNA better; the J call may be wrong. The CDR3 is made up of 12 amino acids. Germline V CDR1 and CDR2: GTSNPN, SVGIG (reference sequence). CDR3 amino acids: CAWDRGSYEQYF. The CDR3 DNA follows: TGTGCCTGGGACAGGGGATCGTACGAGCAGTACTTC.

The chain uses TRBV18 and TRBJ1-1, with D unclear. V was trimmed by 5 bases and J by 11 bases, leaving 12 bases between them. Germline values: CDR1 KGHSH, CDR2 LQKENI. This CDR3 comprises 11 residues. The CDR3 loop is CASSNRGDAFF. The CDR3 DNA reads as TGTGCCAGCTCAAATCGGGGTGACGCTTTCTTT.

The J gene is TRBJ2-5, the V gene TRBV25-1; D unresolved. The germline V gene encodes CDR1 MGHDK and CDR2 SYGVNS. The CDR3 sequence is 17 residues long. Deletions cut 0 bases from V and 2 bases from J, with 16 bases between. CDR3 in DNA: TGTGCCAGCAGTGAATATCTTTGGGCAGGCGCACAAGAGACCCAGTACTTC. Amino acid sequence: CASSEYLWAGAQETQYF.

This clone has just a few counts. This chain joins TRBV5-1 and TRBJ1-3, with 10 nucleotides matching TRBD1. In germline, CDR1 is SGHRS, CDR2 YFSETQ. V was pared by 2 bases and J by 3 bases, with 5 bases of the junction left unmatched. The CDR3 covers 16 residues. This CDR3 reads CASSLPGTGVGNTIYF. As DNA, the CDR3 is TGCGCCAGCAGCTTACCTGGGACAGGGGTTGGAAACACCATATATTTT.

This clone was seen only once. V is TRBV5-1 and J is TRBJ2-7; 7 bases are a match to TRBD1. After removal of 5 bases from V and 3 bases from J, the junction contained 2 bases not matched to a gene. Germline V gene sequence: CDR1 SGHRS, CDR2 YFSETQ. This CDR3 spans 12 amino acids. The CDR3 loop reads CASRRDSYEQYF. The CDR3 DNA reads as TGCGCCAGCAGGAGGGACAGCTACGAGCAGTACTTC.

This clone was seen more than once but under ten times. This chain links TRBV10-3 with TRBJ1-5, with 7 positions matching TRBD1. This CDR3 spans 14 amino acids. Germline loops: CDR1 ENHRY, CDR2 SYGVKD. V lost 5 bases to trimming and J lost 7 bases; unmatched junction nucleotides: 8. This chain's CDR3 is CAISLQGLGQPQHF. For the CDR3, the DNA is TGTGCCATCAGTCTACAGGGGTTGGGGCAGCCCCAGCATTTT.

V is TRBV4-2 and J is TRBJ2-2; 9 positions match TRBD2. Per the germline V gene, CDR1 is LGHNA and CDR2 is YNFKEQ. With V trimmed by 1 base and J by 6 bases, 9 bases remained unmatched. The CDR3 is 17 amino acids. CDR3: CASSQAAGSGGPGELFF. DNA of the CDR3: TGTGCCAGCAGCCAAGCAGCAGGTAGCGGGGGTCCCGGGGAGCTGTTTTTT.

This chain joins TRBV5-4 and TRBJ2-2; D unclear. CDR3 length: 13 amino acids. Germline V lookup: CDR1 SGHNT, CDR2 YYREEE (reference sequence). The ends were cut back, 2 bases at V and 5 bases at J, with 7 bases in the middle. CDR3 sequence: CASSFLETGELFF. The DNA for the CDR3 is TGTGCCAGCAGCTTCTTAGAGACCGGGGAGCTGTTTTTT.

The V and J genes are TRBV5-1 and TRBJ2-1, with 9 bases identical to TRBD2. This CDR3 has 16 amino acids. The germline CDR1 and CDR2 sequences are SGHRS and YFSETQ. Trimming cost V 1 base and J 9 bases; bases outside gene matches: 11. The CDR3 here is CASSLIAGGPLSEQFF. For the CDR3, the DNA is TGCGCCAGCAGCTTGATCGCGGGGGGGCCTTTGAGTGAGCAGTTCTTC.

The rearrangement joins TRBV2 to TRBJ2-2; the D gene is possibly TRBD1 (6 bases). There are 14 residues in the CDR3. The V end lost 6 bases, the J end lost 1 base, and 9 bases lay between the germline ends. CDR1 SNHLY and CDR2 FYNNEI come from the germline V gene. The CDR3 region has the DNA TGTGCCAGCAGCAAGGGACAGAACACCGGGGAGCTGTTTTTT. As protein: CASSKGQNTGELFF.

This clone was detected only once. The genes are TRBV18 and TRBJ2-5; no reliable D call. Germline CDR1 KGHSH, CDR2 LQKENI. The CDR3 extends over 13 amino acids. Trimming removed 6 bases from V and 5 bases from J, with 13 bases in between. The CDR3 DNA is TGTGCCAGCTCTCTCCACGCCGAGGAGACCCAGTACTTC. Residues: CASSLHAEETQYF.

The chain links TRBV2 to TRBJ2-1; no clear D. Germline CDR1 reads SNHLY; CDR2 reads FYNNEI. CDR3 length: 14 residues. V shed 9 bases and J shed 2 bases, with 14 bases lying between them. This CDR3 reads CASTVQSAYNEQFF. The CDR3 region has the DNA TGTGCCAGTACGGTCCAGAGCGCCTACAATGAGCAGTTCTTC.

In DNA, the CDR3 is TGTGCCAGCAGCTTCGGACAGTACACCGGGGAGCTGTTTTTT. Translated: CASSFGQYTGELFF. The chain is built from TRBV7-2 and TRBJ2-2, with D tentatively TRBD1 (6 bases). The CDR3 spans 14 residues. Germline lookup yields CDR1 SGHTA and CDR2 FQGNSA. V was shortened by 3 bases and J by 3 bases, with 8 bases between the two germline ends.

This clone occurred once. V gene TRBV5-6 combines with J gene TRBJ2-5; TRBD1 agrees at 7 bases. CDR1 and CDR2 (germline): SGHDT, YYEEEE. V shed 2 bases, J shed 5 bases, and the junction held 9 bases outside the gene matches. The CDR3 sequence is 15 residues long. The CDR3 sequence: CASSFYRGDMETQYF. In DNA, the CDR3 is TGTGCCAGCAGCTTTTACAGGGGAGATATGGAGACCCAGTACTTC. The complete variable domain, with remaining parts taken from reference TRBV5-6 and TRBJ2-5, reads DAGVTQSPTHLIKTRGQQVTLRCSPKSGHDTVSWYQQALGQGPQFIFQYYEEEERQRGNFPDRFSGHQFPNYSSELNVNALLLGDSALYLCASSFYRGDMETQYFGPGTRLLVL.

CDR3 region: CASSLTPQAGANVLTF. The CDR3 bases are TGTGCCAGCAGCTTAACCCCCCAGGCTGGGGCCAACGTCCTGACTTTC. The gene calls are TRBV7-3 and TRBJ2-6, with D unresolved. V lost 0 bases to trimming and J lost 2 bases, with 8 bases between them. The CDR3 totals 16 residues. Germline values: CDR1 SGHTA, CDR2 FQGTGA. The whole variable domain, filled in from reference TRBV7-3 and TRBJ2-6, reads GAGVSQTPSNKVTEKGKYVELRCDPISGHTALYWYRQSLGQGPEFLIYFQGTGAADDSGLPNDRFFAVRPEGSVSTLKIQRTERGDSAVYLCASSLTPQAGANVLTFGAGSRLTVL.

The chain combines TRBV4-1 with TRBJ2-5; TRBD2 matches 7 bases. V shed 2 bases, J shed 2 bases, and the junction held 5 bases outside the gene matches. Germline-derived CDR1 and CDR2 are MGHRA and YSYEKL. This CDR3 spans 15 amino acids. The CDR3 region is CASSQLRAGQETQYF. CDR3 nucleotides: TGCGCCAGCAGCCAACTAAGAGCGGGGCAAGAGACCCAGTACTTC.

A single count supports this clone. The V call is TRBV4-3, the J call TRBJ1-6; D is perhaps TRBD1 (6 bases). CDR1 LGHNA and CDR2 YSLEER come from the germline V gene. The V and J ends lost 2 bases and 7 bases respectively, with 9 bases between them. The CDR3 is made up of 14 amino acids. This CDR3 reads CASSQTQGNSPLHF. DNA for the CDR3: TGCGCCAGCAGCCAAACGCAGGGGAATTCACCCCTCCACTTT.

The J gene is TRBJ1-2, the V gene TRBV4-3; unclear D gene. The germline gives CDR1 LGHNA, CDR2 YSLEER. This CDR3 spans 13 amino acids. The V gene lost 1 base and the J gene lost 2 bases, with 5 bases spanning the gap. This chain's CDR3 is CASSQAGNYGYTF. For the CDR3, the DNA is TGCGCCAGCAGCCAAGCCGGGAACTATGGCTACACCTTC.

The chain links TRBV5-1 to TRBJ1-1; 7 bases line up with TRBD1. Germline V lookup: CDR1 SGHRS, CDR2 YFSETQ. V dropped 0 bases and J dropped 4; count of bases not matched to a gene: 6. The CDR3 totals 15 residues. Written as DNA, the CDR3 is TGCGCCAGCAGCTTGGAGGGGTACAGGGGCACTGAAGCTTTCTTT. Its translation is CASSLEGYRGTEAFF.

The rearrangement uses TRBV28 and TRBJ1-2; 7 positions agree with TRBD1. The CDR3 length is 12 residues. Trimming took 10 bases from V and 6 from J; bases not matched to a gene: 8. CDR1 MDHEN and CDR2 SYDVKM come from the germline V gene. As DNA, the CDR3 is TGTGCCACCTTCCTAACAGGGGATGGCTACACCTTC. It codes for CATFLTGDGYTF.

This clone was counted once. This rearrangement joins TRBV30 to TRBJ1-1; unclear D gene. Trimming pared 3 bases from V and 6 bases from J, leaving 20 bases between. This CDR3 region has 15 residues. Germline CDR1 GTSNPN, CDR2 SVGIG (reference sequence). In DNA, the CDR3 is TGTGCCTGGAGCAGCTATTTTTGGGAGAGGGCTGAAGCTTTCTTT. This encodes CAWSSYFWERAEAFF.

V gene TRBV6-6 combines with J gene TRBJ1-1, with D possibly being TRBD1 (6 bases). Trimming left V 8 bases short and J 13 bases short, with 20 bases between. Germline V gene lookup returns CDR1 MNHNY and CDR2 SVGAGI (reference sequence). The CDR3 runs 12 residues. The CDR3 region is CASVDRTKIGFF. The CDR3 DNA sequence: TGTGCCAGCGTCGACAGGACCAAAATAGGTTTCTTT.

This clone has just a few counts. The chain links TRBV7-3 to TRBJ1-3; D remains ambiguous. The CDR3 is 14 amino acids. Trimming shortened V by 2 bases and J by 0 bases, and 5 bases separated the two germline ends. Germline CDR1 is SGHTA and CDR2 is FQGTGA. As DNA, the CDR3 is TGTGCCAGCAGCTTAGTCAGCTCTGGAAACACCATATATTTT. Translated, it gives CASSLVSSGNTIYF.

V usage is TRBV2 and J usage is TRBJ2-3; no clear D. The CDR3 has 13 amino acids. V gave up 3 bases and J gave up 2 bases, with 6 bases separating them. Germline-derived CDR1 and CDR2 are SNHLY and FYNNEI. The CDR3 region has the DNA TGTGCCAGCAGTGACTATACCACAGATACGCAGTATTTT. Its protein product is CASSDYTTDTQYF.

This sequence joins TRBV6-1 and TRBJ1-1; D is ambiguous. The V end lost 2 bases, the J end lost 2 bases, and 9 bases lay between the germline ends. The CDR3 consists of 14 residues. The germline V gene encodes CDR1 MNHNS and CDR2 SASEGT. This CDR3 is CASSEPGLNTEAFF. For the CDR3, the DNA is TGTGCCAGCAGTGAACCGGGATTAAACACTGAAGCTTTCTTT.

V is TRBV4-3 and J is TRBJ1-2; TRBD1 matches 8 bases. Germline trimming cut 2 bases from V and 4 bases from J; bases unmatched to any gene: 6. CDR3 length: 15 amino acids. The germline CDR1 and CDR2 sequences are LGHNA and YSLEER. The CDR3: CASSQMTGAGYGYTF. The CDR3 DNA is TGCGCCAGCAGCCAAATGACAGGGGCCGGCTATGGCTACACCTTC.

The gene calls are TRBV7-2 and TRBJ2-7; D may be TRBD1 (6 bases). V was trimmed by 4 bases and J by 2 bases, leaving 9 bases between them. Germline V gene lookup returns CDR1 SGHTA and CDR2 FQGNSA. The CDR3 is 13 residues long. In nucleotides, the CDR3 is TGTGCCAGCAGCTCCCAGGGGACCTACGAGCAGTACTTC. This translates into CASSSQGTYEQYF.

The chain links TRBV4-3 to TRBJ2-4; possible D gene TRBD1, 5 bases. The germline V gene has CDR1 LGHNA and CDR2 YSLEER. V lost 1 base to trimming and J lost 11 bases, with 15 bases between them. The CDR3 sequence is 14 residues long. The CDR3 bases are TGCGCCAGCAGCCAAGGGACATACCGCAGGGTTCAGTACTTC. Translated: CASSQGTYRRVQYF.